The source of this TCR beta chain is a study of regulatory T cells in long-lasting Graves disease. Time point here: persistent/refractory GD, antithyroid drugs over 5 years with positive TRAb. Researchers made the TCR library from RNA that was extracted from PBMCs. Nine milliliters of peripheral blood went into EDTA tubes. General study findings and limits: Possibly, accuracy suffered from the small sample size. Compared with new cases, persistent Graves' patients showed reduced TCR diversity.

At least ten counts were recorded for this clonotype. Its antigen remains unknown. Assembly of TCR beta libraries relied on iRepertoire HTBI primers together with Arm-PCR of CDR3 regions. TCRdb used MiXCR to reprocess the multiplex PCR reads, holding one entry per CDR3 protein. Among 400,000 to 500,000 distinct CDR3 sequences listed, 20% to 25% were seen once. This CDR3 is built from 17 residues. V dropped 0 bases and J dropped 3 bases, with 17 bases sitting between them. This sequence joins TRBV12-3 or TRBV12-4 and TRBJ1-2; maybe TRBD1 (5 bases). Source: peripheral blood mononuclear cells (PBMCs), taken when the disease was refractory, from a patient treated with antithyroid drugs. This clonotype was sampled from a female donor with Graves disease. The CDR3 reads CASSLALRGLADYGYTF. The CDR3 DNA reads as TGTGCCAGCAGTTTAGCGCTAAGGGGCCTGGCAGACTATGGCTACACCTTC.